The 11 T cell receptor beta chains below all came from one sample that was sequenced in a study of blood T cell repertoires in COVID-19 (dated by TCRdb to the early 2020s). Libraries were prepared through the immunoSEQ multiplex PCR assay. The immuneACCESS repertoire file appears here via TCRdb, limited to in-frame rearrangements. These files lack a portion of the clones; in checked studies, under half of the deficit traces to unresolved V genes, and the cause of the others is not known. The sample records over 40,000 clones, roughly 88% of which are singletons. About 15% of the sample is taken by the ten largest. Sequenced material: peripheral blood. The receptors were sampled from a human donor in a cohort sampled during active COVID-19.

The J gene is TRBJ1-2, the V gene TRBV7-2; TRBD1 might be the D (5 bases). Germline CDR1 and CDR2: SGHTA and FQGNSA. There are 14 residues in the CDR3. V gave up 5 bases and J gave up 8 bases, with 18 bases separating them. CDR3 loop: CASSPAGQGGGYTF. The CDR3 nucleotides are TGTGCCAGCAGCCCGGCGGGCCAGGGAGGGGGCTACACCTTC.

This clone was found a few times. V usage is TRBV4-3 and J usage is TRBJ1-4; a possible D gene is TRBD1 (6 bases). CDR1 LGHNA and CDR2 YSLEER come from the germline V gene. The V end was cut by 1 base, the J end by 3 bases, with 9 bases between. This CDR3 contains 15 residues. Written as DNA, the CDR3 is TGCGCCAGCAGCCAAGGACAGGCCCCTAATGAAAAACTGTTTTTT. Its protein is CASSQGQAPNEKLFF.

CDR3 coding DNA: TGTGCCAGCAGTTTTCTGGGGACAAGTGGCTACACCTTC. Translating gives CASSFLGTSGYTF. This chain connects TRBV27 to TRBJ1-2; D is perhaps TRBD1 (6 bases). V dropped 3 bases and J dropped 7 bases, with 12 bases sitting between them. CDR1 and CDR2 from the germline V gene are MNHEY and SMNVEV (reference sequence). The CDR3 is 13 residues long.

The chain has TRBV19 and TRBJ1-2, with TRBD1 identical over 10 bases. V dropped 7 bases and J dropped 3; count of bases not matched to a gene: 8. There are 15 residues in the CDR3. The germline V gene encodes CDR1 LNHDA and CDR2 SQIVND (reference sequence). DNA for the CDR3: TGTGCCAGTACCCATCTCGGGACAGGGGACTATGGCTACACCTTC. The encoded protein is CASTHLGTGDYGYTF. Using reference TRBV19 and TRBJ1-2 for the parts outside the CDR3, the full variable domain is DGGITQSPKYLFRKEGQNVTLSCEQNLNHDAMYWYRQDPGQGLRLIYYSQIVNDFQKGDIAEGYSVSREKKESFPLTVTSAQKNPTAFYLCASTHLGTGDYGYTFGSGTRLTVV.

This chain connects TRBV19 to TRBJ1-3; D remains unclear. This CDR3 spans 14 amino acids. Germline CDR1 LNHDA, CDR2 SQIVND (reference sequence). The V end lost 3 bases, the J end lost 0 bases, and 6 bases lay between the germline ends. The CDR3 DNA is TGTGCCAGTAGTATTACGGTCTCTGGAAACACCATATATTTT. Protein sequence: CASSITVSGNTIYF.

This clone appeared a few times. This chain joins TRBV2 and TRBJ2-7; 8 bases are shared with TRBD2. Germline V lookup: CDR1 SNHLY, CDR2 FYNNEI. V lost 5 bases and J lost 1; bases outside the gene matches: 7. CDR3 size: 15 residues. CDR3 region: CASSNGAGASYEQYF. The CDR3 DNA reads TGTGCCAGCAGTAATGGAGCGGGAGCATCCTACGAGCAGTACTTC.

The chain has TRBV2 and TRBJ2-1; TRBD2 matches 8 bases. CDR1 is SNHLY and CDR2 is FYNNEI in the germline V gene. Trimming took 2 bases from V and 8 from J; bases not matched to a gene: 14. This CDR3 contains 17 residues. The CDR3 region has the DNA TGTGCCAGCAGTGAATTGGGTAGCGGGACGTTTAGGGATGAGCAGTTCTTC. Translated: CASSELGSGTFRDEQFF. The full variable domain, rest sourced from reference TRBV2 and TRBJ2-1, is EPEVTQTPSHQVTQMGQEVILRCVPISNHLYFYWYRQILGQKVEFLVSFYNNEISEKSEIFDDQFSVERPDGSNFTLKIRSTKLEDSAMYFCASSELGSGTFRDEQFFGPGTRLTVL.

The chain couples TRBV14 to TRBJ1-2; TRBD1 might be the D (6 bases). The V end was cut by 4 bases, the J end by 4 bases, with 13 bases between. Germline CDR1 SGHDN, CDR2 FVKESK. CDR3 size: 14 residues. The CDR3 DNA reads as TGTGCCAGCAGCCGCCTAGGACAGATCTATGGCTACACCTTC. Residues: CASSRLGQIYGYTF.

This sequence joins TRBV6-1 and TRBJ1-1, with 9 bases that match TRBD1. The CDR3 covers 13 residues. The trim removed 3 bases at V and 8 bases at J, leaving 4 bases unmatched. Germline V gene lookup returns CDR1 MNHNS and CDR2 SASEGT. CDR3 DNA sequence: TGTGCCAGCAGTGACAGGGGACAGGGCGAAGCTTTCTTT. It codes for CASSDRGQGEAFF.

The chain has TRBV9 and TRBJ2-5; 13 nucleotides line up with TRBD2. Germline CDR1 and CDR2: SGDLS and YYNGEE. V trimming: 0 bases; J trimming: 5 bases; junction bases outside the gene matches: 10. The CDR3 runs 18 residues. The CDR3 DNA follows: TGTGCCAGCAGCGTAGGGACTAGCGGGAGCGGGTGGGGCGAGACCCAGTACTTC. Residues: CASSVGTSGSGWGETQYF.

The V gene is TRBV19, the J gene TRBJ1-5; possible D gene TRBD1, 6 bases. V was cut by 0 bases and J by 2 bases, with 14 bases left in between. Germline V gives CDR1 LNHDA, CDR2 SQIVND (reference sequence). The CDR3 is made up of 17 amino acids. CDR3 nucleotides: TGTGCCAGTAGTATAGATTCTCTTGGGGGCGGCAATCAGCCCCAGCATTTT. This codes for CASSIDSLGGGNQPQHF. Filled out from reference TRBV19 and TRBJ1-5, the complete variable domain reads DGGITQSPKYLFRKEGQNVTLSCEQNLNHDAMYWYRQDPGQGLRLIYYSQIVNDFQKGDIAEGYSVSREKKESFPLTVTSAQKNPTAFYLCASSIDSLGGGNQPQHFGDGTRLSIL.